This T cell receptor beta chain stems from a study of CD8 T cells in Susac syndrome. TCR beta sequencing was performed on blood CD8+ and CD4+ T cells. V was trimmed by 3 bases and J by 6 bases, leaving 9 bases between them. The CDR3 has 12 amino acids. Germline CDR1 MNHEY, CDR2 SMNVEV (reference sequence). Reverse transcription used about 0.5 to 1 ug RNA and random hexamers. Across 54 Vbeta and 13 Jbeta, immunoSEQ multiplex PCR amplified TCR beta CDR3. TCRdb fed the immunoSEQ multiplex PCR reads into MiXCR, producing one record per CDR3 protein. This sample has hundreds of thousands of distinct CDR3 sequences, with about 82% found just once.

The sample comprised CD8+ T cells from PBMCs. V usage is TRBV27 and J usage is TRBJ2-7, with D uncertain. The TCR sequence derives from a human donor with multiple sclerosis. CDR3 DNA sequence: TGTGCCAGCAGTTTTTTGGGTGCCGAGCAGTACTTC. Its translation is CASSFLGAEQYF.